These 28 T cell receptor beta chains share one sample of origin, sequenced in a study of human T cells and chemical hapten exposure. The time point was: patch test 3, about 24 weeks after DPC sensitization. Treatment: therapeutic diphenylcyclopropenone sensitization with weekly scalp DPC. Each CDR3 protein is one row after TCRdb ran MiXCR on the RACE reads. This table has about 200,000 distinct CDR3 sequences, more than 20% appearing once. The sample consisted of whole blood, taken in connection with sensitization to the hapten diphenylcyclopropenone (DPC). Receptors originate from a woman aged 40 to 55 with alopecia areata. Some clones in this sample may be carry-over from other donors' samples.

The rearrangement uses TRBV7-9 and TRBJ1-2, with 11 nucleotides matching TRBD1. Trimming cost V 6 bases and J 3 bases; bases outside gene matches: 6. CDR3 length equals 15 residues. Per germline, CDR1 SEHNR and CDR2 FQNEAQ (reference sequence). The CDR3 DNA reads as TGTGCCAGCAGTCCGGGACAGGGGGTACACTATGGCTACACCTTC. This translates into CASSPGQGVHYGYTF.

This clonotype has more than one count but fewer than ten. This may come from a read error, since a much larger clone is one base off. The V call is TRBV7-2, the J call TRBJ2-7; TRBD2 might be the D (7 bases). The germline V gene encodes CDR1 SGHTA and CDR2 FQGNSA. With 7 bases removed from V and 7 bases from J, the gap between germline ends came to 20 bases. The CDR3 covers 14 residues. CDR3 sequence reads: CASTPRWGRGEQYF. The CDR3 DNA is TGTGCCAGCACTCCCAGGTGGGGGAGGGGGGAGCAGTACTTC.

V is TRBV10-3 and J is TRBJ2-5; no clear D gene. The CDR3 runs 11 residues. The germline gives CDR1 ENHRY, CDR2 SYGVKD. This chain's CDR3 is CAAGYQETQYF. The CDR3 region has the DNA TGTGCGGCTGGGTACCAAGAGACCCAGTACTTC.

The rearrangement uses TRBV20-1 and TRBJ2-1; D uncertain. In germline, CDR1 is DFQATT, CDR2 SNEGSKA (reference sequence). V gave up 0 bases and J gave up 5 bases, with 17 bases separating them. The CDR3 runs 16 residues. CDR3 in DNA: TGCAGTGCTAGAGATTACGGCCCTGCTTCGAACAATGAGCAGTTCTTC. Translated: CSARDYGPASNNEQFF.

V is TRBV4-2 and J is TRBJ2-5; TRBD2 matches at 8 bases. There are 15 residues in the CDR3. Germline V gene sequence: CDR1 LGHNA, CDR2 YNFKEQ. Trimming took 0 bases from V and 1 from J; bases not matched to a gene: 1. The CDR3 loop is CASSQDGLAQETQYF. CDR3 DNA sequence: TGTGCCAGCAGCCAAGACGGACTAGCCCAAGAGACCCAGTACTTC.

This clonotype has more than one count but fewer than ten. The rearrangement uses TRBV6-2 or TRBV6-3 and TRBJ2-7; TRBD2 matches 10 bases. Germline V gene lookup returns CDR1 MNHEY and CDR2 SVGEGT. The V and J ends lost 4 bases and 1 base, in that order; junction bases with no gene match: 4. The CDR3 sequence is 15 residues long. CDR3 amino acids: CASSSGTSASYEQYF. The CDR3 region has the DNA TGTGCCAGCAGTTCCGGGACTAGCGCTTCCTACGAGCAGTACTTC.

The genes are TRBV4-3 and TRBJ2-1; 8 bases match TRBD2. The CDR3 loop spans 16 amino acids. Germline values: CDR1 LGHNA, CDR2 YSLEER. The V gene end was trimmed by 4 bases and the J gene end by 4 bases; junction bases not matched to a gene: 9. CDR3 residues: CASSPSSSGRYNEQFF. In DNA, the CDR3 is TGCGCCAGCAGCCCCTCGTCCAGCGGGAGATACAATGAGCAGTTCTTC.

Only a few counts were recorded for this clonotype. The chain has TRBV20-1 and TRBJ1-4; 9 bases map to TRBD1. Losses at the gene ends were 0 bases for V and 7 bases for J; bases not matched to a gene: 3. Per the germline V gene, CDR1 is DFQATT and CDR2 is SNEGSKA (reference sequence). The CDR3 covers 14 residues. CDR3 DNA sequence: TGCAGTGCTAGAGACGGGACAGGGCGTGAAAAACTGTTTTTT. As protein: CSARDGTGREKLFF.

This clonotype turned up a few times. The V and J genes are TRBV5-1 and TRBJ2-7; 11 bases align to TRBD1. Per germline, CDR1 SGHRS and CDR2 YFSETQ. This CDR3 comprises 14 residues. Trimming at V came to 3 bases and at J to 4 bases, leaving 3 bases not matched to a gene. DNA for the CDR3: TGCGCCAGCAGCTACGGACAGGGGGCGTACGAGCAGTACTTC. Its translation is CASSYGQGAYEQYF. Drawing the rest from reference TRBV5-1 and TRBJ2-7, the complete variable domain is KAGVTQTPRYLIKTRGQQVTLSCSPISGHRSVSWYQQTPGQGLQFLFEYFSETQRNKGNFPGRFSGRQFSNSRSEMNVSTLELGDSALYLCASSYGQGAYEQYFGPGTRLTVT.

CDR3 sequence: CASSYSQGIGELFF. The CDR3 nucleotides are TGTGCCAGCAGTTATTCACAGGGGATCGGGGAGCTGTTTTTT. This rearrangement joins TRBV27 to TRBJ2-2; 7 bases match TRBD1. Unmatched junction bases numbered 6, after V lost 4 bases and J lost 7 bases. CDR3 size: 14 residues. Germline V gives CDR1 MNHEY, CDR2 SMNVEV (reference sequence).

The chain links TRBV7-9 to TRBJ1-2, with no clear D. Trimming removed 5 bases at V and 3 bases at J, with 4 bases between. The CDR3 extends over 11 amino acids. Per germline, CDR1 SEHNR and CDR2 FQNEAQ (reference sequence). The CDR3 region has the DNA TGTGCCAGCAGCGGAGACTATGGCTACACCTTC. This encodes CASSGDYGYTF.

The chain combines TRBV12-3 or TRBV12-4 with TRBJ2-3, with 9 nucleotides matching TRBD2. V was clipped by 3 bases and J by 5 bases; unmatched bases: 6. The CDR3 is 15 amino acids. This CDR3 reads CASSFGGRAIDTQYF. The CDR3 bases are TGTGCCAGCAGTTTCGGCGGGAGGGCTATAGATACGCAGTATTTT.

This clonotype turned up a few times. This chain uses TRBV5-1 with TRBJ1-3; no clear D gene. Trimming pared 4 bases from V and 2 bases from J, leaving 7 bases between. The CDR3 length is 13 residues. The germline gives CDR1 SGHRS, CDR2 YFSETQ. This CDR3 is CASSKGPGNTIYF. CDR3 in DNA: TGCGCCAGCAGCAAGGGCCCTGGAAACACCATATATTTT.

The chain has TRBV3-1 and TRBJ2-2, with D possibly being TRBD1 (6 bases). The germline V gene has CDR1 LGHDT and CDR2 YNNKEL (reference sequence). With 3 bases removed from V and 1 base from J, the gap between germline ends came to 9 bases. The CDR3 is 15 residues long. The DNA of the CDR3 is TGTGCCAGCAGCCACAGGGGCCAGAACACCGGGGAGCTGTTTTTT. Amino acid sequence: CASSHRGQNTGELFF.

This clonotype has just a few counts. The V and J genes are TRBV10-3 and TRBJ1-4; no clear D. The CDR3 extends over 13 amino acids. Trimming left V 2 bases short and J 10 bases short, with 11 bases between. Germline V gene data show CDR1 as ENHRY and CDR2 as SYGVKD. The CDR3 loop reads CAISETGVVKLFF. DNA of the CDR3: TGTGCCATCAGTGAGACCGGGGTTGTAAAACTGTTTTTT.

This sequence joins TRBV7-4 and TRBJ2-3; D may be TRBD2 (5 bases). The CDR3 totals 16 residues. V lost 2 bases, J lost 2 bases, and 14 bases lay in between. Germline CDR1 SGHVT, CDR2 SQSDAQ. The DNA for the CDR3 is TGTGCCAGCAGCTTACGCGGCGGGTTTAACACAGATACGCAGTATTTT. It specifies CASSLRGGFNTDTQYF.

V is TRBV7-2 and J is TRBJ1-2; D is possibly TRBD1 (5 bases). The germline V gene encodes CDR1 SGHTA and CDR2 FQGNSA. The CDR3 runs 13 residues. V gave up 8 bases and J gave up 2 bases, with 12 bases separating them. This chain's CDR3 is CASSREKNYGYTF. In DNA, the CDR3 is TGTGCCAGCTCCAGGGAGAAGAACTATGGCTACACCTTC.

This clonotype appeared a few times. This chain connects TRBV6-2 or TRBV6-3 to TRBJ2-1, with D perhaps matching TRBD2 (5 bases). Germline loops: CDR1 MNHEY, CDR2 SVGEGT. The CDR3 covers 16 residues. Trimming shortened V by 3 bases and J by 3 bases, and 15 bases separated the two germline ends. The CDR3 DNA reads TGTGCCAGCAGTTATCTGATGGGAGAGGTCTACAATGAGCAGTTCTTC. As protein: CASSYLMGEVYNEQFF.

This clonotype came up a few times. In DNA, the CDR3 is TGTGCCAGCAGCTCCTTTGCCCTTGAGCAGTTCTTC. Its translation: CASSSFALEQFF. The chain uses TRBV7-2 and TRBJ2-1, with D unresolved. This CDR3 region has 12 residues. The germline gives CDR1 SGHTA, CDR2 FQGNSA. Trimming removed 4 bases at V and 9 bases at J, with 10 bases between.

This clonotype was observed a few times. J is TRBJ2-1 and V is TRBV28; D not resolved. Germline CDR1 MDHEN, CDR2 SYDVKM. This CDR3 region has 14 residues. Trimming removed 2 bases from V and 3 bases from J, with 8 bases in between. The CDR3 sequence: CASSLRASYNEQFF. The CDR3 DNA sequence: TGTGCCAGCAGTTTACGAGCAAGCTACAATGAGCAGTTCTTC. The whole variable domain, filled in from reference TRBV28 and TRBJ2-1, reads DVKVTQSSRYLVKRTGEKVFLECVQDMDHENMFWYRQDPGLGLRLIYFSYDVKMKEKGDIPEGYSVSREKKERFSLILESASTNQTSMYLCASSLRASYNEQFFGPGTRLTVL.

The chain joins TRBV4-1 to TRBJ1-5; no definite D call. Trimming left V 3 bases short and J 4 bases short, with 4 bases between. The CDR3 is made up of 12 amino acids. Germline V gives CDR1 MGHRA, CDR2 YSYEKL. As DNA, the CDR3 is TGCGCCAGCAGCCATGAAAATCAGCCCCAGCATTTT. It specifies CASSHENQPQHF.

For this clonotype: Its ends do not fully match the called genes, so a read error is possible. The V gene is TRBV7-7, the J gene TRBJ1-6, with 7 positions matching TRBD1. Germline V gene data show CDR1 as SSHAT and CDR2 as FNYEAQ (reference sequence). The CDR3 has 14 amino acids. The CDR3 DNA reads TGTGCTAGCAGCTGGGACAGCCCCAATTCACCCCTCCACTTT. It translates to CASSWDSPNSPLHF.

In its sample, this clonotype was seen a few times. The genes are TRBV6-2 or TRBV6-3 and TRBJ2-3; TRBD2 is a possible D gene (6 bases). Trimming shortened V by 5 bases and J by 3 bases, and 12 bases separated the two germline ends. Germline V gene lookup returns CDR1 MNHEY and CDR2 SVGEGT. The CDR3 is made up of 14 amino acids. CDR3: CASSARRATDTQYF. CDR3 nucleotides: TGTGCCAGCAGTGCCCGGAGGGCGACAGATACGCAGTATTTT.

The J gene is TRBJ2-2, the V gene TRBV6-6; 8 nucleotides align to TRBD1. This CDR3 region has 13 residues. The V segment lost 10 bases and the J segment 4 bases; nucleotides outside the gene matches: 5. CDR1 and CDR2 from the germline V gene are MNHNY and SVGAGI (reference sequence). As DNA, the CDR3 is TGTGCCATCACAGGGGGAGGCACCGGGGAGCTGTTTTTT. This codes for CAITGGGTGELFF.

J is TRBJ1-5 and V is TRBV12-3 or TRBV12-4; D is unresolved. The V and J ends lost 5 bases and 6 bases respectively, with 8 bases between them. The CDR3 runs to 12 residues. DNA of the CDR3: TGTGCCAGCAGTCTCGAGGCTCAGCCCCAGCATTTT. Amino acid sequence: CASSLEAQPQHF.

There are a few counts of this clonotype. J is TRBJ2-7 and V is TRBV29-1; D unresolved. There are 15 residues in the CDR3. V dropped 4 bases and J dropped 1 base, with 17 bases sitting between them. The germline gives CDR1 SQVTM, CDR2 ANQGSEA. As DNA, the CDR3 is TGCAGCGTTGTAGACTCCTTGGTTGGGTCCTACGAGCAGTACTTC. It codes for CSVVDSLVGSYEQYF.

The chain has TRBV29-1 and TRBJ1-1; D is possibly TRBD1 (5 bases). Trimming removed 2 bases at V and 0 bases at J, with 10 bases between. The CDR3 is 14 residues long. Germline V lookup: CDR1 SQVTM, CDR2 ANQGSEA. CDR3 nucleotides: TGCAGCGTTGAATACGGGACGGTGAACACTGAAGCTTTCTTT. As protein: CSVEYGTVNTEAFF.

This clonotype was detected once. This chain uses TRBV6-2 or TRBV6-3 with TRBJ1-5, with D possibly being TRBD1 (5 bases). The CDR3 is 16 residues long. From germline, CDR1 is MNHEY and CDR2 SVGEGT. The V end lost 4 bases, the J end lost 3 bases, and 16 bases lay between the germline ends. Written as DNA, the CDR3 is TGTGCCAGCAGTTTTACTGCAGGGCTTATCAATCAGCCCCAGCATTTT. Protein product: CASSFTAGLINQPQHF.